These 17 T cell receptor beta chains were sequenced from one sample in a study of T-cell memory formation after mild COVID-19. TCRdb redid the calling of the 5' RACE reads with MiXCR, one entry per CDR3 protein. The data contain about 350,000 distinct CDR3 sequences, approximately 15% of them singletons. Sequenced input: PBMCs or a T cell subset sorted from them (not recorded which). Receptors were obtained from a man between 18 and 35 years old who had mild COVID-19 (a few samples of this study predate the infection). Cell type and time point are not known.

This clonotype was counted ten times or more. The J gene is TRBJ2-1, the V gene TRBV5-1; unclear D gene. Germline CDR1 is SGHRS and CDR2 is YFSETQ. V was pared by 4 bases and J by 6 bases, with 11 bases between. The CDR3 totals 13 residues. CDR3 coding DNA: TGCGCCAGCAGCCAAGGATCCCCCAATGAGCAGTTCTTC. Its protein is CASSQGSPNEQFF.

The CDR3, as DNA: TGCGCCAGCAGTTACAGACCCCGGGGGGAGAGCAATGAGCAGTTCTTC. This encodes CASSYRPRGESNEQFF. The chain links TRBV4-1 to TRBJ2-1; 7 bases match TRBD2. The CDR3 is 16 residues long. Germline V gives CDR1 MGHRA, CDR2 YSYEKL. With 6 bases clipped from V and 6 bases from J, the junction kept 14 bases outside the gene matches.

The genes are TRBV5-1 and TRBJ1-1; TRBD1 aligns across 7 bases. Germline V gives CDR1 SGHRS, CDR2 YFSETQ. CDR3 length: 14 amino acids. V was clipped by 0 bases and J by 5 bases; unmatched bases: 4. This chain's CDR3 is CASSLEYRGTEAFF. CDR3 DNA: TGCGCCAGCAGCTTGGAATACAGGGGAACTGAAGCTTTCTTT.

CDR3 sequence reads: CASSSLQGGEQYF. For the CDR3, the DNA is TGTGCCAGCAGTTCCCTACAGGGTGGCGAGCAGTACTTC. The chain links TRBV27 to TRBJ2-7; tentatively, D is TRBD1 (6 bases). The CDR3 runs 13 residues. V was shortened by 4 bases and J by 6 bases, with 13 bases between the two germline ends. Per germline, CDR1 MNHEY and CDR2 SMNVEV (reference sequence).

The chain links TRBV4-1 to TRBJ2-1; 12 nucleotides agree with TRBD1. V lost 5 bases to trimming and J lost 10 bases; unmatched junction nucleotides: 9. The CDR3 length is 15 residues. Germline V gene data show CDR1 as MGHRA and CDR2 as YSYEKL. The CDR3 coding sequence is TGCGCCAGCAGCAGCTGGGACAGGGGGCTGTACGAGCAGTTCTTC. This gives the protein CASSSWDRGLYEQFF.

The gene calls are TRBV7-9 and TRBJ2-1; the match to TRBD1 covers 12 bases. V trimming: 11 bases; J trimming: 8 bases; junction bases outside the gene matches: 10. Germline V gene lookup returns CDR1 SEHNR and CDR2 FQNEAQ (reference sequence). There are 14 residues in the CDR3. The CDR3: CAVTGTGGLDEQFF. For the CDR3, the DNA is TGTGCCGTAACCGGGACAGGGGGCCTCGATGAGCAGTTCTTC.

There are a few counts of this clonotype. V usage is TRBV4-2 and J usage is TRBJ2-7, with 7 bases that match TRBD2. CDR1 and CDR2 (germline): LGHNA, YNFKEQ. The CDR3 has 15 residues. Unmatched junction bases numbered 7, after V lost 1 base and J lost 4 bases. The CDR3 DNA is TGTGCCAGCAGCCAAGGTGAAGCGGGGCTATACGAGCAGTACTTC. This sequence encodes CASSQGEAGLYEQYF.

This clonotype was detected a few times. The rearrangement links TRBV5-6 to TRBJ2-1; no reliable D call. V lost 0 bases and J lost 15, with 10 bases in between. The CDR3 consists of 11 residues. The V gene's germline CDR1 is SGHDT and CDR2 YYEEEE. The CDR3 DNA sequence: TGTGCCAGCAGCTTGGGCCCAACGCCGTTCTTC. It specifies CASSLGPTPFF. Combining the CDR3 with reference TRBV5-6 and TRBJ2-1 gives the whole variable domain DAGVTQSPTHLIKTRGQQVTLRCSPKSGHDTVSWYQQALGQGPQFIFQYYEEEERQRGNFPDRFSGHQFPNYSSELNVNALLLGDSALYLCASSLGPTPFFGPGTRLTVL.

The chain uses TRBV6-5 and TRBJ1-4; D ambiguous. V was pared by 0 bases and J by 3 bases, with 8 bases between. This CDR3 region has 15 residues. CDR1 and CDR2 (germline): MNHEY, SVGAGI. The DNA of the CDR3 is TGTGCCAGCAGTTACTCGGGCGGAGCTAATGAAAAACTGTTTTTT. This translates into CASSYSGGANEKLFF.

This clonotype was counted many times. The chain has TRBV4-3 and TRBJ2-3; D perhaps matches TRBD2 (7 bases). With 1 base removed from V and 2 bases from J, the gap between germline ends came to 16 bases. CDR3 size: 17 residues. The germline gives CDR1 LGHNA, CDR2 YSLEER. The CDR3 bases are TGCGCCAGCAGCCAAGGTTCTGCGGGGGCTTACACAGATACGCAGTATTTT. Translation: CASSQGSAGAYTDTQYF.

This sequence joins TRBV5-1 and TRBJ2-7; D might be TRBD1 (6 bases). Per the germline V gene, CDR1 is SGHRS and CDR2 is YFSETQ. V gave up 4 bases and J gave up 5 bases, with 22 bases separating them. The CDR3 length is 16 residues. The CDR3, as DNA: TGCGCCAGCAGCAGATCGGACAGAAAGTATTTAAACGAGCAGTACTTC. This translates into CASSRSDRKYLNEQYF. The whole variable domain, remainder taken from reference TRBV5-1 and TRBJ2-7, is KAGVTQTPRYLIKTRGQQVTLSCSPISGHRSVSWYQQTPGQGLQFLFEYFSETQRNKGNFPGRFSGRQFSNSRSEMNVSTLELGDSALYLCASSRSDRKYLNEQYFGPGTRLTVT.

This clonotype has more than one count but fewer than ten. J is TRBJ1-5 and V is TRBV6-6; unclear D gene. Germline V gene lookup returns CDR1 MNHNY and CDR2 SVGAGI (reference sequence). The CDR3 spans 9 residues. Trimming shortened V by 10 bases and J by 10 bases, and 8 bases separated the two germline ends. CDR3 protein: CATSPPQHF. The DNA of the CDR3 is TGTGCCACCTCCCCTCCCCAGCATTTT.

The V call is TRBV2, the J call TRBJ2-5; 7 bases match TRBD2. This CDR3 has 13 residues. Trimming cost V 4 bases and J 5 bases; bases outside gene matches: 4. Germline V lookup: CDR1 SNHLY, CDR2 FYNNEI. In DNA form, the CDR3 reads TGTGCCAGCAGTGGACTAGCCAGGGAGACCCAGTACTTC. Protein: CASSGLARETQYF.

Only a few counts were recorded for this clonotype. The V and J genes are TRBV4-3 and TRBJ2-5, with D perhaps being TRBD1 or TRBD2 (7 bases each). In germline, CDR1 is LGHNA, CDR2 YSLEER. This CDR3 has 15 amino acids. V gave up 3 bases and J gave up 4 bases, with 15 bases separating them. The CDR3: CASSQHRGGRETQYF. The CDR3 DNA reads TGCGCCAGCAGCCAGCACAGGGGAGGGAGAGAGACCCAGTACTTC.

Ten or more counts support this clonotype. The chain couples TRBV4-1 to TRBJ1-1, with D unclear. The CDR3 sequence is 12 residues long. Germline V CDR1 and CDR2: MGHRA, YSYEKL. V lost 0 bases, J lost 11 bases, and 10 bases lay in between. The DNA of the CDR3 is TGCGCCAGCAGCCAAGAAGGCACGGGGGCTTTCTTT. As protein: CASSQEGTGAFF.

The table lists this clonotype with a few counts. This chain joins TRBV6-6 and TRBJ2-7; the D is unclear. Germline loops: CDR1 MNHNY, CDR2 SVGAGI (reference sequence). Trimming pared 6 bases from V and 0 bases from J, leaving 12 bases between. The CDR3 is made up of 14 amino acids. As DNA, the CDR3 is TGTGCCAGCAGGGACCTGTATAGCTCCTACGAGCAGTACGTC. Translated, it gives CASRDLYSSYEQYV.

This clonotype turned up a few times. The DNA for the CDR3 is TGCAGTGCCCCGGTGTCAGGCCAAGAGACCCAGTACTTC. Its translation: CSAPVSGQETQYF. The chain is built from TRBV20-1 and TRBJ2-5; no clear D gene. The CDR3 consists of 13 residues. V dropped 6 bases and J dropped 1 base, with 12 bases sitting between them. Germline V gene sequence: CDR1 DFQATT, CDR2 SNEGSKA (reference sequence).